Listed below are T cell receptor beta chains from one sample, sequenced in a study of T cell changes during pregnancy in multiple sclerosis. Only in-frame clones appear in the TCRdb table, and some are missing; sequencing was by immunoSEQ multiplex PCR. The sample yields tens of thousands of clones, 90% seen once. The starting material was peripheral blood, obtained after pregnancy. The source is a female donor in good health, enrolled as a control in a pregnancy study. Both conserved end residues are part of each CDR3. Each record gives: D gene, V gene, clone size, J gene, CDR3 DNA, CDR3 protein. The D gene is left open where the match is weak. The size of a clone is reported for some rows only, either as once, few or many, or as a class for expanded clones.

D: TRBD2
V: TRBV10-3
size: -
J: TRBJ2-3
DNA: TGTGCCATCAGTGAGTCTAGCGGGAGCCGAACAGATACGCAGTATTTT
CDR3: CAISESSGSRTDTQYF

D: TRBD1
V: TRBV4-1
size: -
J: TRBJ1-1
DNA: TGCGCCAGCAGCCCGGCTTCAGGGGGTTGGAACACTGAAGCTTTCTTT
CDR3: CASSPASGGWNTEAFF

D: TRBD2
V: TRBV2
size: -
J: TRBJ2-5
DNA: TGTGCCGGCAGGACTAGCGGGAGAATCGAGACCCAGTACTTC
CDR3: CAGRTSGRIETQYF

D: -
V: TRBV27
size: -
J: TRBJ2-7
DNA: TGTGCCAGCAGTTTCGGTCCTACCTACGAGCAGTACTTC
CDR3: CASSFGPTYEQYF

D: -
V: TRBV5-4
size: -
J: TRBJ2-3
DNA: TGTGCCACCACATGGGGCGCATCCGATACGCAGTATTTT
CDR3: CATTWGASDTQYF

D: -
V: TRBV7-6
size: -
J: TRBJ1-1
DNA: TGTGCCAGCAGCCTAGGGAGCGGGGGGATTAACACTGAAGCTTTCTTT
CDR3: CASSLGSGGINTEAFF

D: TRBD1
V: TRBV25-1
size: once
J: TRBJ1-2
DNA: TGTGCCAGCAGTGAATTAGCAGGGGGTAACTATGGCTACACCTTC
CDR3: CASSELAGGNYGYTF

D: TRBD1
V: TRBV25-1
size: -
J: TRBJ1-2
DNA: TGTGCCAGCAGTGATCCGACAGGGTCCTATGGCTACACCTTC
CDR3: CASSDPTGSYGYTF

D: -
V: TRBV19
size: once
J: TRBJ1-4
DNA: TGTGCCAGTAGTACTACATGGGGGGGAACTAATGAAAAACTGTTTTTT
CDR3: CASSTTWGGTNEKLFF

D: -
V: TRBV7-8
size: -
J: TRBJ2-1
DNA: TGTGCCAGCAGCCTACTAGCCGCGAGCTCCTACAATGAGCAGTTCTTC
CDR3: CASSLLAASSYNEQFF

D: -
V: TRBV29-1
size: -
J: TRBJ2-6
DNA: TGCAGCGTGGCGAGGGGGTCAGGGGCCAACGTCCTGACTTTC
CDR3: CSVARGSGANVLTF

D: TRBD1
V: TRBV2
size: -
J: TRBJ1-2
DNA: TGTGCCAGCAGTGGGGACAGGGAGTATGGCTACACCTTC
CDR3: CASSGDREYGYTF

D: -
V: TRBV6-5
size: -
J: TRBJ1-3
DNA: TGTGCCAGCAGTTACTCGCCTACCTCTGGAAACACCATATATTTT
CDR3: CASSYSPTSGNTIYF